A single T cell receptor beta chain is shown here with its context. Its cognate antigen is unknown. This sample is drawn from a study of PD-1 blockade in classical Hodgkin lymphoma. The time point denotes: cycle 4 day 1 (C4D1), after 6 weeks of nivolumab. After autologous stem cell transplantation all patients relapsed, and prior brentuximab vedotin exposure differed between cohorts. Here immunoSEQ multiplex PCR was the method, and the copy in TCRdb shows in-frame clones only, minus some. The data show about 44,000 clones, 55% to 80% seen once. CDR1 and CDR2 (germline): LNHDA, SQIVND (reference sequence). This CDR3 is built from 15 residues. V shed 3 bases, J shed 4 bases, and the junction held 1 base outside the gene matches. Study findings and constraints: Newly diagnosed patients and complete responders had comparable diversity at baseline.

This chain links TRBV19 with TRBJ2-7; 15 bases map to TRBD2. The TCR was taken from a human donor with classical Hodgkin lymphoma. The specimen comprised peripheral blood mononuclear cells (PBMCs), sampled before the fourth cycle of nivolumab. CDR3 protein: CASSMGTSGRYEQYF. The CDR3, as DNA: TGTGCCAGTAGTATGGGGACTAGCGGGAGGTACGAGCAGTACTTC.